These 5 T cell receptor beta chains were all obtained from the same sample, sequenced in a study of circulating CD8 cells and anti-PD-1 response in melanoma. Four subsets defined by PD-1 and/or TIGIT were sorted from live CD3+CD8+TCRalphabeta+ cells. Using about 15 ng of total RNA, TCR libraries were made with the QIAseq Immune Repertoire TCR panel. TCRdb reanalysed the reads using MiXCR and keeps one entry per CDR3 protein. The sample holds 920 or so distinct CDR3 sequences, over 7.5% seen once. This sample comprised CD8+ T cells from PBMCs, obtained at baseline or after one month of anti-PD-1 therapy (not recorded which). These receptors came from a human donor with melanoma.

By share, this clonotype counts as large (0.1 to 1%). The chain joins TRBV19 to TRBJ2-3; D is unresolved. The CDR3 sequence is 17 residues long. Per germline, CDR1 LNHDA and CDR2 SQIVND (reference sequence). Trimming removed 5 bases from V and 3 bases from J, with 21 bases in between. The CDR3, as DNA: TGTGCCAGTAGTTTCTCTGCCATGTGGGCCACGACAGATACGCAGTATTTT. This codes for CASSFSAMWATTDTQYF.

This clonotype is medium-sized (0.01 to 0.1%) within its sample. The rearrangement joins TRBV2 to TRBJ1-3; 8 bases align to TRBD1. J lost 13 bases, V lost 4 bases, and 15 bases had no gene match. Per germline, CDR1 SNHLY and CDR2 FYNNEI. The CDR3 totals 15 residues. The DNA for the CDR3 is TGTGCCAGCAGTGGGGGACAGGTCATTCCCTCCAGGATATATTTT. This codes for CASSGGQVIPSRIYF. Supplemented by reference TRBV2 and TRBJ1-3, the full variable domain reads EPEVTQTPSHQVTQMGQEVILRCVPISNHLYFYWYRQILGQKVEFLVSFYNNEISEKSEIFDDQFSVERPDGSNFTLKIRSTKLEDSAMYFCASSGGQVIPSRIYFGEGSWLTVV.

CDR3 protein: CASSWDRTGAAVLDTQYF. Here the CDR3 DNA reads TGTGCCAGCAGTTGGGATCGGACGGGGGCTGCGGTCTTAGATACGCAGTATTTT. The rearrangement links TRBV2 to TRBJ2-3; D might be TRBD1 or TRBD2, each matching 6 bases. The CDR3 is 18 amino acids. Per the germline V gene, CDR1 is SNHLY and CDR2 is FYNNEI. V was pared by 5 bases and J by 5 bases, with 26 bases between.

By share, this clonotype ranks as large. The chain carries TRBV20-1 and TRBJ1-5; 7 bases fit TRBD1. J gave up 6 bases and V 6 bases, and 11 bases lay outside the gene matches. The CDR3 sequence is 14 residues long. Germline V CDR1 and CDR2: DFQATT, SNEGSKA (reference sequence). The CDR3 reads CSATSMTGLQPQHF. DNA of the CDR3: TGCAGTGCCACCTCGATGACAGGGCTTCAGCCCCAGCATTTT.

Sample share makes this clonotype large. The chain employs TRBV20-1 and TRBJ2-7; TRBD2 aligns across 9 bases. This CDR3 is built from 13 residues. With V trimmed by 5 bases and J by 4 bases, 6 bases remained unmatched. Looked up from germline, CDR1 is DFQATT and CDR2 is SNEGSKA (reference sequence). Written as DNA, the CDR3 is TGCAGTGCTGACGGGACTAGCAGTTACGAGCAGTACTTC. This translates into CSADGTSSYEQYF.